Listed below are T cell receptor beta chains from one sample, sequenced in a study of blood T cells in healthy people across ages. MiXCR, applied by TCRdb to the 5' RACE reads, yields one record per CDR3 protein. The sample yields about 380,000 distinct CDR3 sequences, 45% to 60% seen once. Material for sequencing was blood. These receptors were obtained from a man aged 55 to 70 in good health. Both conserved end residues are part of each CDR3. The D gene is left open where the match is weak. Size is omitted from some rows. Given values are once, few, many or a class for expanded clones.

j_gene	d_gene	abundance	v_gene	CDR3nt	CDR3aa
TRBJ1-2	.	.	TRBV29-1	TGCAGCGTTGTTCAGGCAGGGGTAAACTATGGCTACACCTTC	CSVVQAGVNYGYTF
TRBJ2-1	.	.	TRBV4-1	TGCGCCAGCAGCCCCCCCGGCCCTACTCGGCAGTTCTTC	CASSPPGPTRQFF
TRBJ2-3	TRBD2	few	TRBV12-3/TRBV12-4	TGTGCCAGCACCCCTGCCTCCCCTAGCGGGAGGCCAGATACGCAGTATTTT	CASTPASPSGRPDTQYF
TRBJ2-3	TRBD2	.	TRBV5-1	TGCGCCAGCAGCTTGGGGTCTGTCGGGAGGGGGACAGATACGCAGTATTTT	CASSLGSVGRGTDTQYF
TRBJ2-1	TRBD2	many	TRBV7-9	TGTGCCAGCAGCTTAACCCCTCTAGCGGGAGCCTTAAATGAGCAGTTCTTC	CASSLTPLAGALNEQFF
TRBJ2-1	.	.	TRBV6-6	TGTGCCAGCAGTTACTCTCCGACTAGTGGTCTATACAATGGGCAGTTCTTC	CASSYSPTSGLYNGQFF
TRBJ2-1	.	.	TRBV5-1	TGCGCCAGCAGCTTGGACGGTAATGAGCAGTTCTTC	CASSLDGNEQFF
TRBJ2-1	.	.	TRBV20-1	TGCAGTGCTAGAGACCGGGGTTGGAGGGACAATGAGCAGTTCTTC	CSARDRGWRDNEQFF
TRBJ2-7	TRBD1	.	TRBV11-3	TGTGCCAGCAGAATATCGGACAGGACAACGTACGAGCAGTACTTC	CASRISDRTTYEQYF
TRBJ2-1	.	.	TRBV25-1	TGTGCCAGCAGTCCGCGGACCTTCAATGAGCAGTTCTTC	CASSPRTFNEQFF
TRBJ2-7	.	.	TRBV28	TGTGCCAGCAGTTCAGAAGACAGATTCTCCTACGAGCAGTACTTC	CASSSEDRFSYEQYF
TRBJ2-2	.	many	TRBV24-1	TGTGCCACCAGTGATTTGGGGGGCAGCGCGAACACCGGGGAGCTGTTTTTT	CATSDLGGSANTGELFF
TRBJ1-6	.	.	TRBV20-1	TGCAGTGCTAGAGACGCGGACACAAATAATTCACCCCTCCACTTT	CSARDADTNNSPLHF
TRBJ2-3	.	many	TRBV7-2	TGTGCCAGCAGCTTGTTGGGCGGAGACACAGATACGCAGTATTTT	CASSLLGGDTDTQYF
TRBJ1-3	TRBD1	once	TRBV20-1	TGCAGTGCTAGAGATCGACAGGGGACGGGAAACACCATATATTTT	CSARDRQGTGNTIYF
TRBJ2-3	TRBD2	.	TRBV5-1	TGCGCCAGCAGCTCCGGTCGGGAGGGCCTGGATACGCAGTATTTT	CASSSGREGLDTQYF
TRBJ2-7	TRBD2	few	TRBV28	TGTGCCAGCAGCACCCGGCGGGGGGCAATATACGAGCAGTACTTC	CASSTRRGAIYEQYF
TRBJ1-4	.	.	TRBV20-1	TGCAGTGCGGTCTTTAATGAAAAACTGTTTTTT	CSAVFNEKLFF
TRBJ2-1	.	many	TRBV3-1	TGTGCCAGCAGCCAAGATAAGGGCCCGGCGGGGAACAATGAGCAGTTCTTC	CASSQDKGPAGNNEQFF
TRBJ1-1	TRBD1	once	TRBV5-1	TGCGCCAGCAGCCGGGGACAGGGCCAGGTGGGGACTGAAGCTTTCTTT	CASSRGQGQVGTEAFF
TRBJ2-1	.	.	TRBV4-1	TGCGCCAGCAGCCAAACAAGGGGGGCCTCCTACAATGAGCAGTTCTTC	CASSQTRGASYNEQFF
TRBJ2-1	TRBD2	few	TRBV30	TGTGCCTGGACCCTGGGACTAGGAACCTACAATGAGCAGTTCTTC	CAWTLGLGTYNEQFF
TRBJ1-1	.	.	TRBV20-1	TGCAGTGCTGGCGGGGGACCCCGAATGAACACTGAAGCTTTCTTT	CSAGGGPRMNTEAFF
TRBJ2-1	TRBD2	.	TRBV4-2	TGTGCCAGCAGCCAAGATGGCGGGGGGTACAATAAGCAGTTCTTC	CASSQDGGGYNKQFF
TRBJ2-1	.	.	TRBV28	TGTGCCAGCAGTTCCCCGTCTTGGAGCTCCTACAATGAGCAGTTCTTC	CASSSPSWSSYNEQFF
TRBJ1-1	.	few	TRBV5-1	TGCGCCAGCAGCTTGGCTCGTGATGGGCTGGACTCCACTGAAGCTTTCTTT	CASSLARDGLDSTEAFF
TRBJ2-3	.	once	TRBV28	TGTGCCAGCAGTGGACTGGGGAGAAAGGCGGGGACGCAGTATTTT	CASSGLGRKAGTQYF
TRBJ2-3	.	.	TRBV28	TGTGCCAGCAGAGGCCCACTGCGTGATACGCAGTATTTT	CASRGPLRDTQYF
TRBJ2-1	.	.	TRBV6-2/TRBV6-3	TGTGCCAGCATTCACCGGGACTCCAATGAGCAGTTCTTC	CASIHRDSNEQFF
TRBJ2-7	TRBD2	many	TRBV20-1	TGCAGTGCTAGACCGACTAGCGTCTACGAGCAGTACTTC	CSARPTSVYEQYF
TRBJ1-2	.	.	TRBV11-2	TGTGCCAGCAGCTTAGGAGCGGGGCGCCCTAACTATGGCTACACCTTC	CASSLGAGRPNYGYTF
TRBJ2-7	.	.	TRBV21-1	TGTGCCAGCAGACCCTGGTACGAGCAGTACTTC	CASRPWYEQYF
TRBJ2-7	TRBD2	once	TRBV7-8	TGTGCCAGCGCCAACGGGGGGAGAGGGAGCGAGCAGTACTTC	CASANGGRGSEQYF
TRBJ1-4	.	.	TRBV3-1	TGTGCCAGCAGCCCCCTAGGGGGGGTCGGTGAAAAACTGTTTTTT	CASSPLGGVGEKLFF
TRBJ2-3	TRBD2	many	TRBV12-3/TRBV12-4	TGTGCCAGCAGAGCGACTAGCGTCGGCACAGATACGCAGTATTTT	CASRATSVGTDTQYF
TRBJ2-5	.	.	TRBV27	TGTGCCAGCAGTCCATTCTCCTCGGGCAGCCAAGAGACCCAGTACTTC	CASSPFSSGSQETQYF
TRBJ1-5	.	.	TRBV12-3/TRBV12-4	TGTGCCAGCAGTTTAGGCCCCGTGGGGGCGGGCGGTCAGCCCCAGCATTTT	CASSLGPVGAGGQPQHF
TRBJ2-7	.	.	TRBV18	TGTGCCAGCTCATCTCCTAAGTACGAGCAGTACTTC	CASSSPKYEQYF
TRBJ2-1	TRBD2	.	TRBV2	TGTGCCAGCAGCTCTGGACTAGCGGGCTCAAGGTATGAGCAGTTCTTC	CASSSGLAGSRYEQFF
TRBJ1-5	TRBD1	.	TRBV10-3	TGTGCCATCGGCAAGACAGGGAGGAATCAGCCCCAGCATTTT	CAIGKTGRNQPQHF
TRBJ1-2	.	.	TRBV6-5	TGTGCCAGCAGTACCGTTAACTATGGCTACACCTTC	CASSTVNYGYTF
TRBJ1-2	.	few	TRBV21-1	TGTGCCAGCAGCAGACAAGAAGGCTACACCTTC	CASSRQEGYTF
TRBJ2-3	.	.	TRBV19	TGTGCCAGTAGTAGACAGGCGTCTAACACAGATACGCAGTATTTT	CASSRQASNTDTQYF
TRBJ2-1	.	.	TRBV27	TGTGCCAGCAGTGATGGGACGGGCAATGAGCAGTTCTTC	CASSDGTGNEQFF
TRBJ2-7	TRBD2	.	TRBV6-5	TGTGCCAGCAGCCTGGGACTAGCGGGAGTCGGGTACGAGCAGTACTTC	CASSLGLAGVGYEQYF